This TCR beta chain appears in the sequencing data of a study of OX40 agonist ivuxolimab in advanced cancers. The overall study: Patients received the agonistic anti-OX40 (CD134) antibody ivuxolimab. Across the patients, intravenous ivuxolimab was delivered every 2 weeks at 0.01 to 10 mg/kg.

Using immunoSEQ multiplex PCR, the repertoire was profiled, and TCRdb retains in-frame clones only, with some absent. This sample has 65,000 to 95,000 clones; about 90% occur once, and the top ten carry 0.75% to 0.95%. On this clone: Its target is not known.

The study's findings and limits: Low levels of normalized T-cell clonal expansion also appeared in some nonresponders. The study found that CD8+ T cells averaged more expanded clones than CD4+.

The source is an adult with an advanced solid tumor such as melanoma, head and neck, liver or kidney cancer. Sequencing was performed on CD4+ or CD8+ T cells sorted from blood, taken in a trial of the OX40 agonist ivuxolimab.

The chain's CDR3 is CASSQGTYEQYF. The CDR3 DNA reads TGTGCCAGCAGTCAGGGCACCTACGAGCAGTACTTC. J is TRBJ2-7 and V is TRBV6-6, with D possibly being TRBD1 (5 bases). The V gene's germline CDR1 is MNHNY and CDR2 SVGAGI (reference sequence). With 5 bases removed from V and 2 bases from J, the gap between germline ends came to 7 bases. The length of the CDR3 is 12 residues.